This TCR beta chain was obtained from a study of beta chain features in type 1 diabetes. Study overall: In age, gender and cell yields, patients were similar to healthy donors.

Notes on this clone: Its antigen is not known.

The investigators reverse transcribed all of the isolated RNA, so they sequenced expressed TCRB transcripts. Stem cell-like memory T cell samples underwent survey-depth immunoSEQ sequencing. They averaged roughly 1 million reads. Sequencing used immunoSEQ multiplex PCR; TCRdb keeps in-frame clones, though not all of them. Of just over 15,000 clones in the sample, approximately 47% are singletons; the top ten hold about 0.53%. Study-level findings and limits: Whether TCRB rearrangement is influenced by HLA type was left unresolved in this analysis. The study notes PCR might favor shorter templates equally in patients and controls.

The TCR was taken from a woman aged 40 to 50 in good health. Sequenced input: stem cell memory CD4+ T cells from blood.

This CDR3 is CASNLNYLPGEQYF. The DNA for the CDR3 is TGTGCCAGCAATCTGAACTACTTACCGGGTGAGCAGTACTTC. V and J are TRBV2 and TRBJ2-5; D is uncertain. This CDR3 is 14 amino acids long. Looked up from germline, CDR1 is SNHLY and CDR2 is FYNNEI. V was trimmed by 7 bases and J by 11 bases, leaving 23 bases between them. Using reference TRBV2 and TRBJ2-5 for the parts outside the CDR3, the full variable domain is EPEVTQTPSHQVTQMGQEVILRCVPISNHLYFYWYRQILGQKVEFLVSFYNNEISEKSEIFDDQFSVERPDGSNFTLKIRSTKLEDSAMYFCASNLNYLPGEQYFGPGTRLLVL.